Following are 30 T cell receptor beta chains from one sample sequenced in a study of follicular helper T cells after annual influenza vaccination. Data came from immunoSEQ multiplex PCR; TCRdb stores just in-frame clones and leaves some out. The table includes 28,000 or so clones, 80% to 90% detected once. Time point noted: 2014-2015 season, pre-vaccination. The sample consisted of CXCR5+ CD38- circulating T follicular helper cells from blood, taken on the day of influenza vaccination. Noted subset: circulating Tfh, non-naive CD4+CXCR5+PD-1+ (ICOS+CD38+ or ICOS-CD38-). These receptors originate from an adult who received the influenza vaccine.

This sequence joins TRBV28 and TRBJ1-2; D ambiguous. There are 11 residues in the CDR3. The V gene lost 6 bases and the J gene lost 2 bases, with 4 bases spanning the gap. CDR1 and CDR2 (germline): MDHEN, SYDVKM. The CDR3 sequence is CASRGNYGYTF. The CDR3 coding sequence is TGTGCCAGCAGGGGCAACTATGGCTACACCTTC.

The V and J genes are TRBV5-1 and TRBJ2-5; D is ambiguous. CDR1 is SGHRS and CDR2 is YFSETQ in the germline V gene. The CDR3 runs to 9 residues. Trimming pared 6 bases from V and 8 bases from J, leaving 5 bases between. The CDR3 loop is CASIETQYF. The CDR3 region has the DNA TGCGCCAGCATAGAAACCCAGTACTTC.

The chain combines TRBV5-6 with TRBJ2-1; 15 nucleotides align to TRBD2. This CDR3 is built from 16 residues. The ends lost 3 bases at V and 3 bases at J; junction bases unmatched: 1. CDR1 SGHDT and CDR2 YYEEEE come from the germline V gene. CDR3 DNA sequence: TGTGCCAGCAGCTGGGGACTAGCGGGGGGCTACAATGAGCAGTTCTTC. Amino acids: CASSWGLAGGYNEQFF.

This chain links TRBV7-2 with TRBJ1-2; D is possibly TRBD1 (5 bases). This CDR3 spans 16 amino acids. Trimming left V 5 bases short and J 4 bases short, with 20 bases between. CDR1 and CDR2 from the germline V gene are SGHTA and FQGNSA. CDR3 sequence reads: CASSTLGQGLSYGYTF. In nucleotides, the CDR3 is TGTGCCAGCAGCACCCTTGGACAAGGGCTGTCCTATGGCTACACCTTC.

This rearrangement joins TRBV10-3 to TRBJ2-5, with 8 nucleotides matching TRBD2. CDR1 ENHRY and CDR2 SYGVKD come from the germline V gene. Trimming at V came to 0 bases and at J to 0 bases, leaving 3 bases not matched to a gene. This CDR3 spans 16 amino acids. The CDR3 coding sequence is TGTGCCATCAGTGAGTCGCGGGGGGCCAACCAAGAGACCCAGTACTTC. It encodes CAISESRGANQETQYF.

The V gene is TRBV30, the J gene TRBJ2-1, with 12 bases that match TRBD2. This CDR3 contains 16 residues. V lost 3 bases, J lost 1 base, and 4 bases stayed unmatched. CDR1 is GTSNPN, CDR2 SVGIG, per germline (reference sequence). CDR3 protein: CAWRSTSGSSYNEQFF. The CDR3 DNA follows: TGTGCCTGGAGATCGACTAGCGGGAGTTCCTACAATGAGCAGTTCTTC.

The CDR3 sequence is CAWSVQTGGGQTQYF. Here the CDR3 DNA reads TGTGCCTGGAGTGTACAAACGGGAGGGGGGCAGACCCAGTACTTC. The gene calls are TRBV30 and TRBJ2-5, with 8 bases matching TRBD2. V dropped 0 bases and J dropped 6; count of bases not matched to a gene: 9. Germline V gene data show CDR1 as GTSNPN and CDR2 as SVGIG (reference sequence). This CDR3 is 15 amino acids long.

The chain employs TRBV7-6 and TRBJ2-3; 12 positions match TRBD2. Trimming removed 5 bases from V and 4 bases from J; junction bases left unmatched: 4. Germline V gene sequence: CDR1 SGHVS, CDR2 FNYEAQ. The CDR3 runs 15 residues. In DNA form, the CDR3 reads TGTGCCAGCAGCAGGGGACTAGCGGGCGCAGATACGCAGTATTTT. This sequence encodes CASSRGLAGADTQYF.

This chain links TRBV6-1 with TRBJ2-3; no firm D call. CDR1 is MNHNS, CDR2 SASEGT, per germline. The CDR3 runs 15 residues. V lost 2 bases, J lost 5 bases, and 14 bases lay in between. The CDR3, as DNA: TGTGCCAGCAGTGAACACCGATCTGCAGGAGATACGCAGTATTTT. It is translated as CASSEHRSAGDTQYF.

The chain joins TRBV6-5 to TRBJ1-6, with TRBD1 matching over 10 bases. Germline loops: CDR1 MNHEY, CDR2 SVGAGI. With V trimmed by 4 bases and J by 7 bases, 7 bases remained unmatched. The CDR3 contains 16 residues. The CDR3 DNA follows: TGTGCCAGCAGTTCCCGAAGGACAGGGGGGAATTCACCCCTCCACTTT. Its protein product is CASSSRRTGGNSPLHF.

CDR3 sequence (DNA): TGTGCCAGCAGACCGAGAGAGACTGCGCGTGAAGCTTTCTTT. As protein: CASRPRETAREAFF. The V gene is TRBV7-2, the J gene TRBJ1-1; D ambiguous. CDR1 SGHTA and CDR2 FQGNSA come from the germline V gene. Trimming took 6 bases from V and 7 from J, leaving 18 bases between them. The CDR3 length is 14 residues.

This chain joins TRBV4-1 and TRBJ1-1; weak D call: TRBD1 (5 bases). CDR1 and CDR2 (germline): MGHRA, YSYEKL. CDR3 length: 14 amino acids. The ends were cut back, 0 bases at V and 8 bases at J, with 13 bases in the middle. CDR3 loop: CASSQDYRGSEAFF. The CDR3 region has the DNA TGCGCCAGCAGCCAAGATTACCGGGGGAGCGAAGCTTTCTTT.

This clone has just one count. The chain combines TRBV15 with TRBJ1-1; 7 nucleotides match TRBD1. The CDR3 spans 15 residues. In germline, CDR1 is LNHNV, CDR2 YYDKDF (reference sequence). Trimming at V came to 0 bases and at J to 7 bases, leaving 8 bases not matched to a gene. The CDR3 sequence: CATSRDPVGGFEAFF. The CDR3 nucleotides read TGTGCCACCAGCAGAGATCCAGTAGGGGGCTTTGAAGCTTTCTTT.

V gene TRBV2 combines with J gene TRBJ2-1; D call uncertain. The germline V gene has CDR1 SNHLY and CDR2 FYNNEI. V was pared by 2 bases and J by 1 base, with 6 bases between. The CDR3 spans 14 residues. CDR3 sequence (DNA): TGTGCCAGCAGTGAACCCGGGTCCTACAATGAGCAGTTCTTC. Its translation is CASSEPGSYNEQFF.

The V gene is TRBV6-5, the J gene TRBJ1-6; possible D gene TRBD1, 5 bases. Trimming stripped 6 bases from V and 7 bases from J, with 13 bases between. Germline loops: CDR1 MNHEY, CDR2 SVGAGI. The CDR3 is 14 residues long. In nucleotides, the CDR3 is TGTGCCAGCAGCTACCGACAGACAAATTCACCCCTCCACTTT. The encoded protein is CASSYRQTNSPLHF.

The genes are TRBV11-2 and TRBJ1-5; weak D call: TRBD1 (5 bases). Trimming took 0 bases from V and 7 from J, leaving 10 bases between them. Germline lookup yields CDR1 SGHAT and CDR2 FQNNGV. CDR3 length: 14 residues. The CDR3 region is CASSLDQAGQPQHF. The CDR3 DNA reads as TGTGCCAGCAGCTTAGATCAAGCAGGGCAGCCCCAGCATTTT.

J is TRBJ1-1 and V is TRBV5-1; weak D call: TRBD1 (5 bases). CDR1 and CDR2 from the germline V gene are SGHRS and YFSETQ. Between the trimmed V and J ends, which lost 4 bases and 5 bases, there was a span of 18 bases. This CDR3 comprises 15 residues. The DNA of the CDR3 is TGCGCCAGCAGCGAGATGGGACGGGGGGAGACTGAAGCTTTCTTT. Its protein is CASSEMGRGETEAFF.

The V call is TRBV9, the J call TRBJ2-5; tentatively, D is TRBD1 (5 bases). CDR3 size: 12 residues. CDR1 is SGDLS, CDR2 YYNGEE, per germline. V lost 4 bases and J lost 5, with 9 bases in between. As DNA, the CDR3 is TGTGCCAGCAGCCAGGGATGGGAGACCCAGTACTTC. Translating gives CASSQGWETQYF.

Here the CDR3 reads CASSRGQGEPQHF. DNA for the CDR3: TGTGCCAGCAGCCGTGGACAGGGTGAACCCCAGCATTTT. The chain has TRBV16 and TRBJ1-5; 8 positions agree with TRBD1. Looked up from germline, CDR1 is KGHSY and CDR2 is FQNENV. Trimming cost V 4 bases and J 10 bases; bases outside gene matches: 6. The CDR3 has 13 amino acids.

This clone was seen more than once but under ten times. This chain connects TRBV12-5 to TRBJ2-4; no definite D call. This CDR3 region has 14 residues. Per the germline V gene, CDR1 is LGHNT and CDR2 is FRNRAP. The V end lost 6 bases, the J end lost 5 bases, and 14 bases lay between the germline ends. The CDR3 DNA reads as TGTGCTAGTGGCCCCGGGTATCTCGAAAACATTCAGTACTTC. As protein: CASGPGYLENIQYF.

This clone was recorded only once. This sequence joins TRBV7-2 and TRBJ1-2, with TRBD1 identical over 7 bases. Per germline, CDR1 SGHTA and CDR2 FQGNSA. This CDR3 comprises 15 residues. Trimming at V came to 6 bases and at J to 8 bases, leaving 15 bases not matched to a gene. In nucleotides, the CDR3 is TGTGCCAGCAGGCGAACAGGGGAGGAGGCTAGAGGCTACACCTTC. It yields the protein CASRRTGEEARGYTF.

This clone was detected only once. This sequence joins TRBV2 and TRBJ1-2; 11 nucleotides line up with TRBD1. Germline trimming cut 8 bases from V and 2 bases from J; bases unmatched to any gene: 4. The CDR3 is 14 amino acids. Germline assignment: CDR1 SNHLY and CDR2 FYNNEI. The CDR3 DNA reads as TGTGCCAGCCGTGGACAGGGGGCGAACTATGGCTACACCTTC. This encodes CASRGQGANYGYTF.

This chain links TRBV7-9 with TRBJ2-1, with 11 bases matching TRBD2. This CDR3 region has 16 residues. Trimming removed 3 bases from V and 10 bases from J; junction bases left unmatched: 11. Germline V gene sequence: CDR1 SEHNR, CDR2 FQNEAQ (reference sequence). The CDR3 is CASSFSGRASVGEQFF. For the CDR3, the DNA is TGTGCCAGCAGCTTTAGCGGGAGGGCTAGCGTTGGGGAGCAGTTCTTC.

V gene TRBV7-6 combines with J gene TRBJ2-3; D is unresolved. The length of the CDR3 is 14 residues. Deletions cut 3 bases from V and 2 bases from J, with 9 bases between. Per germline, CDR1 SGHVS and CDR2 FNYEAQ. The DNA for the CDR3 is TGTGCCAGCAGCTTTGGCGGAAACACAGATACGCAGTATTTT. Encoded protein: CASSFGGNTDTQYF.

The CDR3 reads CASSGRTGEDEKLFF. CDR3 nucleotides: TGTGCCAGCAGTGGTCGGACAGGGGAAGATGAAAAACTGTTTTTT. This chain joins TRBV28 and TRBJ1-4, with 9 bases aligning to TRBD1. This CDR3 contains 15 residues. V shed 5 bases, J shed 6 bases, and the junction held 7 bases outside the gene matches. CDR1 MDHEN and CDR2 SYDVKM come from the germline V gene. Together with reference TRBV28 and TRBJ1-4, the CDR3 gives the full variable domain: DVKVTQSSRYLVKRTGEKVFLECVQDMDHENMFWYRQDPGLGLRLIYFSYDVKMKEKGDIPEGYSVSREKKERFSLILESASTNQTSMYLCASSGRTGEDEKLFFGSGTQLSVL.

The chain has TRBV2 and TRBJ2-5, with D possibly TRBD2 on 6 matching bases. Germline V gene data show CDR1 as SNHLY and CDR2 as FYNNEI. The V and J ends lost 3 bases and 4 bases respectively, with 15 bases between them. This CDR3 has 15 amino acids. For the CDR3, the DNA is TGTGCCAGCAGTGATCGGGGGAGCGCGGGAGAGACCCAGTACTTC. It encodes CASSDRGSAGETQYF.

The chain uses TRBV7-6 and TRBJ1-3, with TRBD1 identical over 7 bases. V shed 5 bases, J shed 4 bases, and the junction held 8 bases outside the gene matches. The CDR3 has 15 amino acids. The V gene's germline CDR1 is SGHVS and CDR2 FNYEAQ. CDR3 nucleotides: TGTGCCAGCAGCCCTCAAGGGGGCGCCGGAAACACCATATATTTT. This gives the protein CASSPQGGAGNTIYF.

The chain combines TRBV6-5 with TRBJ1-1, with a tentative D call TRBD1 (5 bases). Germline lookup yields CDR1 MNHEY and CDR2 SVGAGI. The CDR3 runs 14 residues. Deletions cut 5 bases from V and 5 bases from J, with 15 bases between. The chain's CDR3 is CASSNLGGMTEAFF. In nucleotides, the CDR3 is TGTGCCAGCAGTAACCTCGGGGGTATGACTGAAGCTTTCTTT.

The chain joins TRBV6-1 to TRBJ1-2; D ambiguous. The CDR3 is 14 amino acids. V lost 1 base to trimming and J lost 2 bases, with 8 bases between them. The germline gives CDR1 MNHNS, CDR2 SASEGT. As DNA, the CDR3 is TGTGCCAGCAGTGAAGTTAATGAGAACTATGGCTACACCTTC. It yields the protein CASSEVNENYGYTF.

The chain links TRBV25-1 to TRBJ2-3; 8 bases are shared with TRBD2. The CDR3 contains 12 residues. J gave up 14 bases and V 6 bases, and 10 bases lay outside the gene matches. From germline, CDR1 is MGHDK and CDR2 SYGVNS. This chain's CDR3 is CASSTWAGGLYF. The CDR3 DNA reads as TGTGCCAGCAGCACCTGGGCGGGAGGCCTGTATTTT.